Presented here are 13 T cell receptor beta chains from one specimen sequenced in a study of blood T cell repertoires in COVID-19. Measured with immunoSEQ multiplex PCR; TCRdb has only the in-frame clones, and not every one. The repertoire holds roughly 290,000 clones, with 75% to 95% as singletons. Sample: peripheral blood. These receptors were collected from a woman in her twenties or thirties with COVID-19, enrolled during active disease.

The chain is built from TRBV7-8 and TRBJ1-6; the match to TRBD1 covers 7 bases. The CDR3 contains 15 residues. The ends lost 5 bases at V and 9 bases at J; junction bases unmatched: 10. The germline gives CDR1 SGHVS, CDR2 FQNEAQ. CDR3: CASSTRQGESSPLHF. In nucleotides, the CDR3 is TGTGCCAGCAGCACTCGACAGGGCGAGAGTTCACCCCTCCACTTT.

The chain recombines TRBV7-8 with TRBJ1-6; TRBD1 might be the D (6 bases). Germline-derived CDR1 and CDR2 are SGHVS and FQNEAQ. This CDR3 has 15 amino acids. Trimming shortened V by 4 bases and J by 6 bases, and 13 bases separated the two germline ends. This CDR3 reads CASSSVGAVNSPLHF. CDR3 nucleotide sequence: TGTGCCAGCAGCTCTGTGGGGGCAGTTAATTCACCCCTCCACTTT. The variable domain in full, completed from reference TRBV7-8 and TRBJ1-6, reads GAGVSQSPRYKVAKRGQDVALRCDPISGHVSLFWYQQALGQGPEFLTYFQNEAQLDKSGLPSDRFFAERPEGSVSTLKIQRTQQEDSAVYLCASSSVGAVNSPLHFGNGTRLTVT.

The V and J genes are TRBV30 and TRBJ2-7; 7 bases are a match to TRBD2. Germline V gene sequence: CDR1 GTSNPN, CDR2 SVGIG (reference sequence). The CDR3 runs 13 residues. With 8 bases clipped from V and 0 bases from J, the junction kept 7 bases outside the gene matches. The CDR3 is CAAQRDGSYEQYF. The CDR3 nucleotides are TGTGCCGCCCAGCGGGACGGCTCCTACGAGCAGTACTTC.

This chain links TRBV3-1 (or the pseudogene TRBV3-2) with TRBJ2-3; 11 bases line up with TRBD1. Germline CDR1 and CDR2: LGHDT and YNNKEL (reference sequence). J gave up 7 bases and V 2 bases, and 8 bases lay outside the gene matches. The length of the CDR3 is 16 residues. The CDR3 coding sequence is TGTGCCAGCAGCCAATACCGGGACAGGGGGACCCATACGCAGTATTTT. Translating gives CASSQYRDRGTHTQYF.

The gene calls are TRBV5-5 and TRBJ2-5; 10 bases agree with TRBD2. V gave up 1 base and J gave up 2 bases; unmatched junction bases: 5. CDR1 and CDR2 (germline): SGHKS, YYEKEE (reference sequence). This CDR3 has 16 residues. CDR3 region: CASSLSGLAVQETQYF. The DNA for the CDR3 is TGTGCCAGCAGCTTGTCTGGACTAGCGGTTCAAGAGACCCAGTACTTC.

The chain links TRBV9 to TRBJ2-1; no clear D gene. CDR1 is SGDLS and CDR2 is YYNGEE in the germline V gene. Trimming cost V 0 bases and J 9 bases, with 7 bases left between them. The CDR3 consists of 12 residues. CDR3 coding DNA: TGTGCCAGCAGCGTAGATAGCATTGAGCAGTTCTTC. It codes for CASSVDSIEQFF. Full variable domain (outside the CDR3, taken from reference TRBV9 and TRBJ2-1): DSGVTQTPKHLITATGQRVTLRCSPRSGDLSVYWYQQSLDQGLQFLIQYYNGEERAKGNILERFSAQQFPDLHSELNLSSLELGDSALYFCASSVDSIEQFFGPGTRLTVL.

The chain carries TRBV4-2 and TRBJ1-6; TRBD1 matches 10 bases. Germline values: CDR1 LGHNA, CDR2 YNFKEQ. CDR3 length: 14 residues. The V and J ends lost 7 bases and 7 bases, in that order; junction bases with no gene match: 4. CDR3 coding DNA: TGTGCCAGCAACCCGGGACAGGGGAATTCACCCCTCCACTTT. It is translated as CASNPGQGNSPLHF.

This clone was recorded once. V is TRBV6-5 and J is TRBJ2-2; 7 bases line up with TRBD2. This CDR3 region has 14 residues. V was pared by 8 bases and J by 4 bases, with 7 bases of the junction left unmatched. Per germline, CDR1 MNHEY and CDR2 SVGAGI. CDR3 amino acids: CASLWLAATGELFF. CDR3 DNA sequence: TGTGCCAGCCTTTGGCTAGCGGCCACCGGGGAGCTGTTTTTT.

CDR3 amino acids: CAWSVPGMYGYTF. CDR3 sequence (DNA): TGTGCCTGGAGTGTACCGGGGATGTATGGCTACACCTTC. The gene calls are TRBV30 and TRBJ1-2; D gene uncertain. This CDR3 is 13 amino acids long. From germline, CDR1 is GTSNPN and CDR2 SVGIG (reference sequence). The germline V and J ends were trimmed by 0 bases and 5 bases, with 10 bases remaining between them. The full variable domain, in which reference TRBV30 and TRBJ1-2 provide the parts outside the CDR3, is SQTIHQWPATLVQPVGSPLSLECTVEGTSNPNLYWYRQAAGRGLQLLFYSVGIGQISSEVPQNLSASRPQDRQFILSSKKLLLSDSGFYLCAWSVPGMYGYTFGSGTRLTVV.

The CDR3 region has the DNA TGTGCCAGCAGCAAAGTCCAGGGAACTAATCAGCCCCAGCATTTT. Its translation is CASSKVQGTNQPQHF. The chain employs TRBV21-1 and TRBJ1-5; the table gives TRBD1 as D, unverified against the DNA. TRBV21-1 corresponds to a pseudogene. CDR3 size: 15 residues.

This chain connects TRBV13 to TRBJ1-6, with 7 bases matching TRBD1. Trimming took 0 bases from V and 7 from J; bases not matched to a gene: 3. CDR3 length: 15 amino acids. The germline V gene encodes CDR1 PRHDT and CDR2 FYEKMQ (reference sequence). The CDR3 loop reads CASSLGGTVNSPLHF. CDR3 DNA sequence: TGTGCCAGCAGCTTAGGGGGGACAGTGAATTCACCCCTCCACTTT.

The chain carries TRBV29-1 and TRBJ2-2; weak D call: TRBD2 (6 bases). The CDR3 has 13 residues. The V end lost 3 bases, the J end lost 4 bases, and 9 bases lay between the germline ends. From germline, CDR1 is SQVTM and CDR2 ANQGSEA. This CDR3 reads CSVEIGGTGELFF. DNA of the CDR3: TGCAGCGTTGAGATCGGGGGCACCGGGGAGCTGTTTTTT.

This clone occurred once. The chain employs TRBV20-1 and TRBJ2-3; 10 bases agree with TRBD2. V was clipped by 3 bases and J by 4 bases; unmatched bases: 7. CDR1 and CDR2 from the germline V gene are DFQATT and SNEGSKA (reference sequence). This CDR3 has 15 amino acids. CDR3 region: CSASRLAGVPDTQYF. DNA for the CDR3: TGCAGTGCTAGTCGGCTAGCGGGAGTCCCAGATACGCAGTATTTT.